These 7 T cell receptor beta chains came from one sample sequenced in a study of blood T cell repertoires in COVID-19. Assay: immunoSEQ multiplex PCR; the TCRdb copy retains only in-frame clones and omits some. The table lists 210,000 or so clones, 80% to 90% of them singletons, with about 7.3% in the top ten. Sequenced sample: peripheral blood. The receptors were sampled from a woman between 50 and 59 years old with active or convalescent COVID-19.

The chain recombines TRBV15 with TRBJ1-6, with TRBD1 identical over 7 bases. The germline V gene has CDR1 LNHNV and CDR2 YYDKDF (reference sequence). V was clipped by 7 bases and J by 0 bases; unmatched bases: 6. The CDR3 spans 16 residues. The CDR3 protein is CATKRGQNSYNSPLHF. The CDR3 DNA sequence: TGTGCCACCAAAAGGGGACAGAACTCCTATAATTCACCCCTCCACTTT.

This sequence joins TRBV28 and TRBJ2-1; 10 bases are shared with TRBD2. Trimming at V came to 6 bases and at J to 10 bases, leaving 6 bases not matched to a gene. Germline V gene sequence: CDR1 MDHEN, CDR2 SYDVKM. The length of the CDR3 is 13 residues. The chain's CDR3 is CASRSGTSEEQFF. The CDR3 coding sequence is TGTGCCAGCAGATCCGGGACTAGCGAGGAGCAGTTCTTC. Full variable domain (rest looked up from reference TRBV28 and TRBJ2-1): DVKVTQSSRYLVKRTGEKVFLECVQDMDHENMFWYRQDPGLGLRLIYFSYDVKMKEKGDIPEGYSVSREKKERFSLILESASTNQTSMYLCASRSGTSEEQFFGPGTRLTVL.

This clone has a single count. This chain uses TRBV5-1 with TRBJ2-3; 8 bases line up with TRBD1. The germline V gene has CDR1 SGHRS and CDR2 YFSETQ. With V trimmed by 0 bases and J by 4 bases, 4 bases remained unmatched. CDR3 length: 15 residues. DNA of the CDR3: TGCGCCAGCAGCTTGGTCCAGGGGGCCCCAGATACGCAGTATTTT. The encoded protein is CASSLVQGAPDTQYF. The complete variable domain, with remaining parts taken from reference TRBV5-1 and TRBJ2-3, reads KAGVTQTPRYLIKTRGQQVTLSCSPISGHRSVSWYQQTPGQGLQFLFEYFSETQRNKGNFPGRFSGRQFSNSRSEMNVSTLELGDSALYLCASSLVQGAPDTQYFGPGTRLTVL.

CDR3 coding DNA: TGTGCCAGCACCCTACTAGGACTCTATGGCTACACCTTC. It yields the protein CASTLLGLYGYTF. J is TRBJ1-2 and V is TRBV12-3 or TRBV12-4; D remains ambiguous. The CDR3 is 13 residues long. V gave up 7 bases and J gave up 4 bases, with 13 bases separating them.

The chain joins TRBV6-5 to TRBJ1-3; 7 bases agree with TRBD1. With V trimmed by 5 bases and J by 4 bases, 8 bases remained unmatched. From germline, CDR1 is MNHEY and CDR2 SVGAGI. The CDR3 spans 15 residues. CDR3 region: CASSLTQGVGNTIYF. The CDR3 DNA sequence: TGTGCCAGCAGTCTGACGCAGGGGGTAGGAAACACCATATATTTT.

This chain links TRBV28 with TRBJ2-5; D is uncertain. Trimming removed 10 bases at V and 4 bases at J, with 19 bases between. CDR3 size: 14 residues. Germline V CDR1 and CDR2: MDHEN, SYDVKM. This CDR3 reads CAISRPQVGETQYF. The CDR3 DNA reads TGTGCCATCTCACGACCGCAGGTCGGAGAGACCCAGTACTTC.

V and J are TRBV6-6 and TRBJ1-1, with D hard to call. V was pared by 1 base and J by 3 bases, with 9 bases between. This CDR3 spans 14 amino acids. The germline V gene has CDR1 MNHNY and CDR2 SVGAGI (reference sequence). The CDR3 is CASSYLSGDTEAFF. The CDR3 nucleotides read TGTGCCAGCAGTTACTTATCCGGGGACACTGAAGCTTTCTTT.